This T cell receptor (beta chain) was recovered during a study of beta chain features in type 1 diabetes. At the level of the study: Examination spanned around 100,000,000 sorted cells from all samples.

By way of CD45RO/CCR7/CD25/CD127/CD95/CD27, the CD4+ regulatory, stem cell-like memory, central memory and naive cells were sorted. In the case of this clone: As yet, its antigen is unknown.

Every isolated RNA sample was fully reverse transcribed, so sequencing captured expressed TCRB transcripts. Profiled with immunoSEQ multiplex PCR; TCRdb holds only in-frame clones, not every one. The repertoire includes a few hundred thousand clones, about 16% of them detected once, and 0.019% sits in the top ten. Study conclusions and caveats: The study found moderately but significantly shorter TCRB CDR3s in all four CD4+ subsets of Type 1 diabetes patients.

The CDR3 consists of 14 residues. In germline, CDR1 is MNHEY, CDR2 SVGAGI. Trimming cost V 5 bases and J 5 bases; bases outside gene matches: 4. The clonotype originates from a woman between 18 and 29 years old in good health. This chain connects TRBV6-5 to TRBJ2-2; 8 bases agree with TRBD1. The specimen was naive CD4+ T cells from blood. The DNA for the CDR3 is TGTGCCAGCAGTGACAGGGGTCGGACCGGGGAGCTGTTTTTT. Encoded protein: CASSDRGRTGELFF.